This is a list of T cell receptor beta chains from one sample in a study of cytomegalovirus exposure and HLA in healthy donors. Repertoires were generated with immunoSEQ multiplex PCR, while TCRdb's copy carries only in-frame clones and drops some. This listing includes 200,000 to 250,000 clones. Sequenced material: PBMCs. The source of these receptors is a woman in her twenties or thirties in good health and CMV-seropositive. Both conserved end residues are part of each CDR3. The D gene is left open where the match is weak.

j_call cdr3_length d_call v_call cdr3_nt cdr3_aa
TRBJ1-4 15 TRBD1 TRBV9 TGTGCCAGCAGCGCCCGACAGGGGGCGAACGAAAAACTGTTTTTT CASSARQGANEKLFF
TRBJ1-2 15 NA TRBV5-1 TGCGCCAGCAGCTTGCCGGGACAACCTAACTATGGCTACACCTTC CASSLPGQPNYGYTF
TRBJ2-5 13 NA TRBV6-5 TGTGCCAGCAGTTCGGACACCCAAGAGACCCAGTACTTC CASSSDTQETQYF
TRBJ2-1 15 TRBD1 TRBV28 TGTGCCACCTCCCCCGGGGCAGGGGGCAACAATGAGCAGTTCTTC CATSPGAGGNNEQFF
TRBJ1-2 14 NA TRBV10-2 TGCGCCAGCAGGAGGGGAGGGGGTAACTATGGCTACACCTTC CASRRGGGNYGYTF
TRBJ2-7 16 NA TRBV28 TGTGCCAGCAGTACGTCCGGGACACCAAAGCGTTACGAGCAGTACTTC CASSTSGTPKRYEQYF
TRBJ2-7 12 NA TRBV10-2 TGCGCCAGCAGAGGAAGCGGTCCAGGGGAAGGTTTC CASRGSGPGEGF
TRBJ2-1 15 NA TRBV5-1 TGCGCCAGCAGCCTCACAGGGATGGGGAACAATGAGCAGTTCTTC CASSLTGMGNNEQFF
TRBJ2-1 13 TRBD2 TRBV2 TGTGCCAGCAATGGAGCGGGACTAGGGAAGCAGTTCTTC CASNGAGLGKQFF
TRBJ1-5 15 NA TRBV19 TGTGCCAGTAGTATATGGGGCGTTGGCAATCAGCCCCAGCATTTT CASSIWGVGNQPQHF
TRBJ1-6 15 NA TRBV27 TGTGCCAGCAGTTTAGGCTCCCGAGGGAGTTCACCCCTCCACTTT CASSLGSRGSSPLHF
TRBJ1-5 15 NA TRBV19 TGTGCCAGTAGTATTAATGTTCGCGGCAATCAGCCCCAGCATTTT CASSINVRGNQPQHF
TRBJ1-1 14 NA TRBV14 TGTGCCAGCAGCCAACAGGGAAGGTACACTGAAGCTTTCTTT CASSQQGRYTEAFF
TRBJ2-7 15 TRBD1 TRBV6-5 TGTGCCAGCAGCCGGGGACAGGGGAAAACCTACGAGCAGTACTTC CASSRGQGKTYEQYF
TRBJ1-5 15 TRBD1 TRBV18 TGTGCCAGCTCACCAGAGACAGGGGTGAATCAGCCCCAGCATTTT CASSPETGVNQPQHF
TRBJ1-1 14 NA TRBV19 TGTGCCAGTACCCCGGTCCCCCGGGGGACTGAAGCTTTCTTT CASTPVPRGTEAFF
TRBJ2-7 16 NA TRBV27 TGTGCCAGCAGTTTATTCGGCAGGGGCGCTTACTACGAGCAGTACTTC CASSLFGRGAYYEQYF
TRBJ2-7 16 NA TRBV6-4 TGTGCCAGCAGTGACTCGAGGCCGGCCCGGTTCCACGAGCAGTACTTC CASSDSRPARFHEQYF
TRBJ2-3 16 NA TRBV4-2 TGTGCCAGCAGCCAACGGGGTAGCGGACGCACAGATACGCAGTATTTT CASSQRGSGRTDTQYF
TRBJ1-2 14 NA TRBV10-2 TGCGCCAGCAGTGAGTCATACGGTTTGTATGGCTACACCTTC CASSESYGLYGYTF
TRBJ1-2 15 TRBD1 TRBV4-1 TGCGCCAGCAGCCAAGACCAGGGGGTCAACTATGGCTACACCTTC CASSQDQGVNYGYTF
TRBJ1-4 14 TRBD1 TRBV6-5 TGTGCCAGCAGCCCAGGGGGGATTAATGAAAAACTGTTTTTT CASSPGGINEKLFF
TRBJ1-4 16 NA TRBV10-3 TGTGCCATCAGTGAGGCCGACCCCGCGGCTAATGAAAAACTGTTTTTT CAISEADPAANEKLFF
TRBJ2-1 11 NA TRBV2 TGTGCCAGCGGAGGTTACAATGAGCAGTTCTTC CASGGYNEQFF
TRBJ1-2 12 TRBD1 TRBV10-3 TGTGCCATCAGTGGGGACAGGGGCGATTACACCTTC CAISGDRGDYTF
TRBJ1-1 12 NA TRBV29-1 TGCAGCGTTGAACGGACTAACACTGAAGCTTTCTTT CSVERTNTEAFF
TRBJ2-1 13 NA TRBV9 TGTGCCAGCAGCTCTCCCTCCCGCAATGAGCAGTTCTTC CASSSPSRNEQFF
TRBJ1-1 12 NA TRBV6-5 TGTGCCAGCAGTTCCCCTAACACTGAAGCTTTCTTT CASSSPNTEAFF
TRBJ1-5 14 NA TRBV6-5 TGTGCCAGCAGTACCCCAGGGAAAGGCCAGCCCCAGCATTTT CASSTPGKGQPQHF
TRBJ2-2 14 TRBD1 TRBV29-1 TGCAGCGCTAAGGGACAGCTGAACACCGGGGAGCTGTTTTTT CSAKGQLNTGELFF
TRBJ1-5 15 TRBD1 TRBV18 TGTGCCAGCTCACCAAAGGACAGGGAAAATCAGCCCCAGCATTTT CASSPKDRENQPQHF
TRBJ1-6 14 TRBD1 TRBV30 TGTGCCTGGAGTGTACAACAGGGGAATTCACCCCTCCACTTT CAWSVQQGNSPLHF
TRBJ1-1 16 NA TRBV5-1 TGCGCCAGCAGCTTGGGTCAGTTGGGGGGTTACACTGAAGCTTTCTTT CASSLGQLGGYTEAFF
TRBJ2-3 14 TRBD2 TRBV6-4 TGTGCCAGCAGTGACAGGACTAGCGGGATGTCGCAGTATTTT CASSDRTSGMSQYF
TRBJ1-1 15 TRBD1 TRBV11-2 TGTGCCAGCAGCTTAGCGACAGGGACGGGGACTGAAGCTTTCTTT CASSLATGTGTEAFF
TRBJ1-5 14 TRBD1 TRBV19 TGTGCCAGCCGGGGACAGGGCGTATTTCAGCCCCAGCATTTT CASRGQGVFQPQHF
TRBJ1-2 14 NA TRBV7-2 TGTGCCAGCAGGCGGGACTCTTGGGACTATGGCTACACCTTC CASRRDSWDYGYTF
TRBJ2-1 15 NA TRBV10-1 TGCGCCAGCAGTGTGGGCGGACCCCCTACAGGGGAGCAGTTCTTC CASSVGGPPTGEQFF
TRBJ1-2 15 NA TRBV6-1 TGTGCCAGCACCCCCCTCGGGGGAGCTAACTATGGCTACACCTTC CASTPLGGANYGYTF
TRBJ2-7 15 TRBD2 TRBV4-3 TGCGCCAGCAGCCAAGGTTCTAGCGGCTCCTACGAGCAGTACTTC CASSQGSSGSYEQYF
TRBJ2-1 12 NA TRBV6-5 TGTGCCAGCAGCTCCCCTTACAATGAGCAGTTCTTC CASSSPYNEQFF
TRBJ2-7 14 TRBD2 TRBV30 TGTGCCTGGAGGGAGGGACTAGCTCCGTCCGAGCAGTACTTC CAWREGLAPSEQYF
TRBJ1-1 14 NA TRBV10-3 TGTGCCATCAGCTGGTCTAACTCTAACACTGAAGCTTTCTTT CAISWSNSNTEAFF
TRBJ1-5 13 NA TRBV30 TGTGCCTGGACAGGGCAACACGATCAGCCCCAGCATTTT CAWTGQHDQPQHF
TRBJ1-1 14 NA TRBV7-2 TGTGCCAGCAGCTTATTACAGACGAACACTGAAGCTTTCTTT CASSLLQTNTEAFF
TRBJ2-5 15 TRBD1 TRBV2 TGTGCCAGCAGAAGGACAGGGGGCTTACAAGAGACCCAGTACTTC CASRRTGGLQETQYF
TRBJ2-1 17 TRBD1 TRBV7-2 TGTGCCAGCATGCGGAGGGAAGACGGGACAGGTAACAATGAGCAGTTCTTC CASMRREDGTGNNEQFF
TRBJ1-1 14 TRBD1 TRBV7-8 TGTGCCAGCAGCCCCACAGGGGGACGTACTGAAGCTTTCTTT CASSPTGGRTEAFF
TRBJ2-1 15 NA TRBV6-1 TGTGCCAGCAGTGAAGCGCCAACAGGGATCAATGAGCAGTTCTTC CASSEAPTGINEQFF
TRBJ1-1 13 NA TRBV28 TGTGCCAGCAGTGCCCCTGTCGGGACTGAAGCTTTCTTT CASSAPVGTEAFF
TRBJ1-5 13 NA TRBV5-1 TGCGCCAGCAGCTTGGCTCAAGGGAGTCCCCAGCATTTT CASSLAQGSPQHF
TRBJ1-4 14 TRBD1 TRBV7-8 TGTGCCACCGCCAATTGGGACAGGGATGAAAAACTGTTTTTT CATANWDRDEKLFF
TRBJ2-7 14 NA TRBV7-8 TGTGCCAGCAGCTCCGGCGCAGGGGCCTACGAGCAGTACTTC CASSSGAGAYEQYF
TRBJ2-6 17 TRBD1 TRBV28 TGTGCCAGCAGTGTCCGGGACAGGGTTCGAGGGGCCAACGTCCTGACTTTC CASSVRDRVRGANVLTF
TRBJ2-7 15 TRBD2 TRBV18 TGTGCCAGCTCACCTCGGCGGGAGGGAACCTACGAGCAGTACTTC CASSPRREGTYEQYF
TRBJ1-1 15 TRBD1 TRBV7-8 TGTGCCAGCAGCTTAGCGACAGGGATGTACACTGAAGCTTTCTTT CASSLATGMYTEAFF
TRBJ1-1 14 TRBD1 TRBV6-1 TGTGCCAGCCACAGACAGGGTCCGAACACTGAAGCTTTCTTT CASHRQGPNTEAFF
TRBJ2-7 12 NA TRBV7-9 TGTGCCAGCACGCTTCTAGACTACGAGCAGTACTTC CASTLLDYEQYF